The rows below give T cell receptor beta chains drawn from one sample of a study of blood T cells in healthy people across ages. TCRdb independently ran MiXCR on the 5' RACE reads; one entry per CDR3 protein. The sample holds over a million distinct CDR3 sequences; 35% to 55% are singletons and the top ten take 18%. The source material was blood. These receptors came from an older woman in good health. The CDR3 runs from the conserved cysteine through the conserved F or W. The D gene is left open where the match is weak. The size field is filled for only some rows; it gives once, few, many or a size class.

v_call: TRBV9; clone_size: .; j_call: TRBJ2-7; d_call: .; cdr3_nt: TGTGCCAGCAGCGTAGTACCAGGGACGAGGTACGAGCAGTACTTC; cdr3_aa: CASSVVPGTRYEQYF
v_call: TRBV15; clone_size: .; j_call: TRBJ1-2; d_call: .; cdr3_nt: TGTGCCACCAGCAGAGGTAGCGCGGAGTATGGCTACACCTTC; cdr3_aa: CATSRGSAEYGYTF
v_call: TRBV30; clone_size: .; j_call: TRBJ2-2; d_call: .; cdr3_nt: TGTGCCTGGATTCGATCCCTAAACACCGGGGAGCTGTTTTTT; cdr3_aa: CAWIRSLNTGELFF
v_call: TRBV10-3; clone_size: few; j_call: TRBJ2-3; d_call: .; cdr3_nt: TGTGCCATCAGTGATACTAGCACAGATACGCAGTATTTT; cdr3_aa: CAISDTSTDTQYF
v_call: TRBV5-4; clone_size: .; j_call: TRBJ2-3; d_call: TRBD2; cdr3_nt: TGTGCCAGCAGCGAAGCGGGAGTGCAGTCAGATACGCAGTATTTT; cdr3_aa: CASSEAGVQSDTQYF
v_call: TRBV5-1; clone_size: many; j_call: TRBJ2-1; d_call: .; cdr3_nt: TGCGCCAGCAGACCGCTAGGTTCCAATGAGCAGTTCTTC; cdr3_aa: CASRPLGSNEQFF
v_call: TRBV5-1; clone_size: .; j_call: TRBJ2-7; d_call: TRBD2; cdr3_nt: TGCGCCAGCAGCTTACTAGCGGGACTGGCCTACGAGCAGTACTTC; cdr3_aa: CASSLLAGLAYEQYF
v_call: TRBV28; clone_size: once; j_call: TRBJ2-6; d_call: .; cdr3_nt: TGTGCCAGCAGGGAACCGGGACACAACTCTGGGGCCAACGTCCTGACTTTC; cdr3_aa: CASREPGHNSGANVLTF
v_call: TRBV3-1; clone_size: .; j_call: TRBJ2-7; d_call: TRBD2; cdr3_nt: TGTGCCAGCAGCCAAGTGCCCCGGGGACTACGGGCCTACGAGCAGTACTTC; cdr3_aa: CASSQVPRGLRAYEQYF
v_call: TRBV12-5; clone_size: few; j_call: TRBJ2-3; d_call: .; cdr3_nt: TGTGCTAGTGGTTTGGGACAGCCCACAGATACGCAGTATTTT; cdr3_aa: CASGLGQPTDTQYF
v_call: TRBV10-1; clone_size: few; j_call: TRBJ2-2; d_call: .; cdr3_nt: TGCGCCAGCAGTGAGTTGGGACCGGGCGGGGAGCTGTTTTTT; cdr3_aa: CASSELGPGGELFF
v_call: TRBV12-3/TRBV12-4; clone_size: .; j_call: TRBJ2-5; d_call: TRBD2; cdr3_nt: TGTGCCAGCAGTGTGGGACTAGCGGGAGGGCAAGGTGAGCAGTACTTC; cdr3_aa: CASSVGLAGGQGEQYF
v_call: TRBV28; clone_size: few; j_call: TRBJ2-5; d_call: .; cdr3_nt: TGTGCCAGCAGTCCCCCCGGGGAGGAGACCCAGTACTTC; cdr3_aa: CASSPPGEETQYF
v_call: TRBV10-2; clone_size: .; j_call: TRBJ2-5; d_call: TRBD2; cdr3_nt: TGCGCCAGCAGTGCGTTTCGCGGGAGTGAACAAGAGACCCAGTACTTC; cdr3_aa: CASSAFRGSEQETQYF
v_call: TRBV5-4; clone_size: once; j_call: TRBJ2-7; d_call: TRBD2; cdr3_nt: TGTGCCAGCAGCAAGGGACTAGCGGAAGACTACGAGCAGTACTTC; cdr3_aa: CASSKGLAEDYEQYF
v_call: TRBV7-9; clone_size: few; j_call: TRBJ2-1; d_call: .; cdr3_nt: TGTGCCAGCAGCTTGCCTAATTCTAGGGCCTACAATGAGCAGTTCTTC; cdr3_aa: CASSLPNSRAYNEQFF
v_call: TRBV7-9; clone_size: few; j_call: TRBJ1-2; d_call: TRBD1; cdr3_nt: TGTGCCAGCAGCTTAGACACAGGGGTTGGAACCTATGGCTACACCTTC; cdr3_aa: CASSLDTGVGTYGYTF
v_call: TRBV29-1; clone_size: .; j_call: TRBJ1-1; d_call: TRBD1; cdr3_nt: TGCAGCGCGAACAGGGGGCAGGCTGAAGCTTTCTTT; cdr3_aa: CSANRGQAEAFF
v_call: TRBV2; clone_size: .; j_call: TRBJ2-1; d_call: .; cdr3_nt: TGTGCCAGCAGCGCCCGGTTGTTGGTACAGGGACGGAATGAGCAGTTCTTC; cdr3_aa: CASSARLLVQGRNEQFF
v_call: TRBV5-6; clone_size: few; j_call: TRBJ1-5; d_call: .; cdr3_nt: TGTGCCAGCAGCCCGGGGGGTGTCCAGCCCCAGCATTTT; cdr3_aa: CASSPGGVQPQHF
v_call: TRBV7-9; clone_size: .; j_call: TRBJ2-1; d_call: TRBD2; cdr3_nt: TGTGCCAGCAGCACCTCAACGGGGGGGCCCTTCGATGAGCAGTTCTTC; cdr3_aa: CASSTSTGGPFDEQFF
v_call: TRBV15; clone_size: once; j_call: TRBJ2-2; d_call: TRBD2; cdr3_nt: TGTGCCACCAGCACTAGCGCGGGAGCCGGGGAGCTGTTTTTT; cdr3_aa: CATSTSAGAGELFF
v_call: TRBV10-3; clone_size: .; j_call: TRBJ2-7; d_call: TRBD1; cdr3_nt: TGTGCCATCAGTGAGTCCGGACAGGGGACCCACGAGCAGTACTTC; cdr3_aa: CAISESGQGTHEQYF
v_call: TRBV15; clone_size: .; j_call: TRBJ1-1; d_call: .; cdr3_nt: TGTGCCACCAGCAGAGAGGGGGGGTTTGAAGCTTTCTTT; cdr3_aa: CATSREGGFEAFF
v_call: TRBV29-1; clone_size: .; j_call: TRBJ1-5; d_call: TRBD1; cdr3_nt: TGCAGCGTTGGAGGAGGGACAGGGAACCAGCCCCAGCATTTT; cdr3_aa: CSVGGGTGNQPQHF
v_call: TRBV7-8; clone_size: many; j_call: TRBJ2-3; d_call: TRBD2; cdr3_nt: TGTGCCAGCAGCTTAAGCGGGATCGCCACAGATACGCAGTATTTT; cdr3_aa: CASSLSGIATDTQYF
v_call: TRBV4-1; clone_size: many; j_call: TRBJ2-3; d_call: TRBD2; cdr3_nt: TGCGCCAGCAGCCAAGATTTGGGCTTGGGACTAGCGGGTCCGACTAGCACAGATACGCAGTATTTT; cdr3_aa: CASSQDLGLGLAGPTSTDTQYF
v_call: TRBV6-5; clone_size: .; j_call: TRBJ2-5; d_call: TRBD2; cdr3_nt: TGTGCCAGCAGGGCTAGCGGGAGTTTGGAGACCCAGTACTTC; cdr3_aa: CASRASGSLETQYF
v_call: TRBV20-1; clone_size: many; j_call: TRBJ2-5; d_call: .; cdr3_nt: TGCAGTGCTAGAGAAGGGGGAGGAGAGACCCAGTACTTC; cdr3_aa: CSAREGGGETQYF
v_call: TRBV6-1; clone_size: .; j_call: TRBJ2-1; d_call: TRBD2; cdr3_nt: TGTGCCAGCGGCGAAGCGGGAGGGATGGGGTACAATGAGCAGTTCTTC; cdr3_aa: CASGEAGGMGYNEQFF
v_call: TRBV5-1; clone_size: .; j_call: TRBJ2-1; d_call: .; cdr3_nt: TGCGCCAGCAGGAGACTCCCGAGCTCCTACAATGAGCAGTTCTTC; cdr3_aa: CASRRLPSSYNEQFF
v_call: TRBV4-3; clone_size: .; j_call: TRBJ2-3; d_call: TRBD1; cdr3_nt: TGCGCCAGCAGCCAACTGACAGGGGGCGCGAGGGATACGCAGTATTTT; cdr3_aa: CASSQLTGGARDTQYF
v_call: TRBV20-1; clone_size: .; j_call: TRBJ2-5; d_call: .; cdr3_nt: TGCAGTGCATGGGACACCCAAGAGACCCAGTACTTC; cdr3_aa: CSAWDTQETQYF
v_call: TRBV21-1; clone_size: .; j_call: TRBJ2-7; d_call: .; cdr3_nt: TGTGCCACCGAAGAGGGGAACTCCTACGAGCAGTACTTC; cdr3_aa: CATEEGNSYEQYF
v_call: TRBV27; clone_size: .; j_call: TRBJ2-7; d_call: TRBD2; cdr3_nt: TGTGCCACCATGCCCAGCGGGGGACCCTACGAGCAGTACTTC; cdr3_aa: CATMPSGGPYEQYF
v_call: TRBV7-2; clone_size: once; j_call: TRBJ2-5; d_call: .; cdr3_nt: TGTGCCAGCAGCTACACCTTAGAGACCCAGTACTTC; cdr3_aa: CASSYTLETQYF
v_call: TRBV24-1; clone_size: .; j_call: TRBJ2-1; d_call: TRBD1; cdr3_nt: TGTGCCACCAGGGGACAGGGCGGGGACAATGAGCAGTTCTTC; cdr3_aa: CATRGQGGDNEQFF
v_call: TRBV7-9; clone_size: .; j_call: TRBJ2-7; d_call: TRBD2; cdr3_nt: TGTGCCAGCAGCTCCGCCGGGACTAGCGGGTGGGAGCAGTACTTC; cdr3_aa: CASSSAGTSGWEQYF
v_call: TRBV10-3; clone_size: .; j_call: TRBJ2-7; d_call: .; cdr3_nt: TGTGCCATCAGTGAGTCGGGGCGGCAATACGAGCAGTACTTC; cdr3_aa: CAISESGRQYEQYF
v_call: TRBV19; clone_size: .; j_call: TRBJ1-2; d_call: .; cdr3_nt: TGTGCCAGTAGGACACCGGGTAGAATGCATGGCTACACCTTC; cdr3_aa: CASRTPGRMHGYTF
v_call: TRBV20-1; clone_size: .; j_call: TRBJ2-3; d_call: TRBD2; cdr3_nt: TGCAGTGTTAGGGCTAGCGGGAGGTTCACAGATACGCAGTATTTT; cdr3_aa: CSVRASGRFTDTQYF
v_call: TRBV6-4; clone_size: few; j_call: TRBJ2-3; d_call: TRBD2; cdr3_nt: TGTGCCAGCAGTGAGGCGGGAGCCGGCACAGATACGCAGTATTTT; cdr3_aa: CASSEAGAGTDTQYF
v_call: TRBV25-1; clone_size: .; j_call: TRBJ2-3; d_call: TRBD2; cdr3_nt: TGTGCCAGCAGTCCCATGACTAGCGGGAGAGCGTATTTT; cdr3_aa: CASSPMTSGRAYF
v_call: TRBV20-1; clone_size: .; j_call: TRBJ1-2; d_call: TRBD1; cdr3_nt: TGCAGTGCTGTCCGGGACAGGGCGACCTATGGCTACACCTTC; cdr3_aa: CSAVRDRATYGYTF
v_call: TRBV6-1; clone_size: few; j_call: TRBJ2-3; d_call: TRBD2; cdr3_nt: TGTGCCAGCTTCTTCGGGGGGTTCACAGATACGCAGTATTTT; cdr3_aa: CASFFGGFTDTQYF
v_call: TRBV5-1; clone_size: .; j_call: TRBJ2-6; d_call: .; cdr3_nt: TGCGCCAGCAGCCGAGAACAGCTGACTGGGGCCAACGTCCTGACTTTC; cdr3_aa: CASSREQLTGANVLTF
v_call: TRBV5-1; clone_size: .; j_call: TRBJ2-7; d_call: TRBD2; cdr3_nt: TGCGCCAGCAGCGGGACTAGCGGGTCTCTCTACGAGCAGTACTTC; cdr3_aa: CASSGTSGSLYEQYF
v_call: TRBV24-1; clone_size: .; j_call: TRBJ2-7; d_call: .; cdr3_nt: TGTGCCACCAGTGTCTCCCCCGGGGGTAAACGTCCCTACGAGCAGTACTTC; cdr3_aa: CATSVSPGGKRPYEQYF
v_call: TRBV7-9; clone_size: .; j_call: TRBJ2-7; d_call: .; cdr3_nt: TGTGCCAGCAGAAGTCGGCACGAGCAGTACTTC; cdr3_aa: CASRSRHEQYF
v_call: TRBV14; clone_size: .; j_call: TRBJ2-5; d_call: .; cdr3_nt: TGTGCCAGCAGTCGATGGGACACACCAACCCAAGAGACCCAGTACTTC; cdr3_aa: CASSRWDTPTQETQYF
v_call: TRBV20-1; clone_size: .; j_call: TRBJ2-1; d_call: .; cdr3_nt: TGCAGTGCCCGCCGGGACGAGCAGTTCTTC; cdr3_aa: CSARRDEQFF
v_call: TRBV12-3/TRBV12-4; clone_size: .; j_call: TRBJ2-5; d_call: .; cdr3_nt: TGTGCCAGCAGTTTACGTCGGGGAGGACAGGTTCAAGAGACCCAGTACTTC; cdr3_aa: CASSLRRGGQVQETQYF
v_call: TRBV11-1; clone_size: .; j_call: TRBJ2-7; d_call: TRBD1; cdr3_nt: TGTGCCAGCAGCTTTCGGCCTATAAGGGACAGGGGGCGAAGCGGCGCCTACGAGCAGTACTTC; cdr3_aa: CASSFRPIRDRGRSGAYEQYF
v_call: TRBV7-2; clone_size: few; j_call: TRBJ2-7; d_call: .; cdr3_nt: TGTGCCAGCAGCTTAAGATTTGAAGTCCGATCCTACGAGCAGTACTTC; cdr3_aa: CASSLRFEVRSYEQYF
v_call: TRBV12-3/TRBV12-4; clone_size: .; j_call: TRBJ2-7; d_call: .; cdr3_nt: TGTGCCAGCAGTCCACAGGAGGCCCACTCCTACGAGCAGTACTTC; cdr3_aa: CASSPQEAHSYEQYF
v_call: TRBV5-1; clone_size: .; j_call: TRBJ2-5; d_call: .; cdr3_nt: TGCGCCAGCAGCTTGTCGGCAGGGAAAGAGACCCAGTACTTC; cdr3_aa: CASSLSAGKETQYF
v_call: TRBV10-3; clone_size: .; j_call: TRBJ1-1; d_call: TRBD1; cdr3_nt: TGTGCCATCAGTGTCTTTTCTGACAGGGCGAACACTGAAGCTTTCTTT; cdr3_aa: CAISVFSDRANTEAFF
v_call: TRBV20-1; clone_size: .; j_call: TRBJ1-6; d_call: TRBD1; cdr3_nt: TGCAGTGCTAGAGACAGGGGGCCCCGTAATTCACCCCTCCACTTT; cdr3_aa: CSARDRGPRNSPLHF
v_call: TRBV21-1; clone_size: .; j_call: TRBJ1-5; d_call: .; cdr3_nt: TGTGCCAGCAGCATTCAGCAGGGAGGACAGCCCCAGCATTTT; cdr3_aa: CASSIQQGGQPQHF